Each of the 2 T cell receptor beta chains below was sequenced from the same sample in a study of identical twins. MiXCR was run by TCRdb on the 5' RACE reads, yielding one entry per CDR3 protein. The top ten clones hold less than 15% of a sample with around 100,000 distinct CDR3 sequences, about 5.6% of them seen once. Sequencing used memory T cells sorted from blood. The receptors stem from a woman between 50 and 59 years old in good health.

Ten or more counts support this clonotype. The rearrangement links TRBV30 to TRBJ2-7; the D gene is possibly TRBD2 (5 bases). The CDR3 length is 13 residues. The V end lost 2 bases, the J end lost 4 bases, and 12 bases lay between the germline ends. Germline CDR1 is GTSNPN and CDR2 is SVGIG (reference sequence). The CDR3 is CAWSSGSLYEQYV. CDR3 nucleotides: TGTGCCTGGAGTTCGGGGAGTCTTTACGAGCAGTACGTC.

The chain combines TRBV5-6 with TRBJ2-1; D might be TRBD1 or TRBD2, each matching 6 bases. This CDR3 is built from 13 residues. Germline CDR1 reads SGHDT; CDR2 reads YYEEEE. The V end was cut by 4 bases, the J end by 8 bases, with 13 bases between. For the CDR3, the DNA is TGTGCCAGCAGCGGGGAGAGGGGGGATGAGCAGTTCTTC. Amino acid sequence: CASSGERGDEQFF. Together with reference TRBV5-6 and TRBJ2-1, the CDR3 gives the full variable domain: DAGVTQSPTHLIKTRGQQVTLRCSPKSGHDTVSWYQQALGQGPQFIFQYYEEEERQRGNFPDRFSGHQFPNYSSELNVNALLLGDSALYLCASSGERGDEQFFGPGTRLTVL.